Sequencing of this T cell receptor beta chain was carried out in a study of chronic HIV infection and antiretroviral therapy. TCRdb itself ran the 5' RACE reads through MiXCR, one entry per CDR3 protein. The sample includes about 48,000 distinct CDR3 sequences, about 18% of them seen just once. V dropped 4 bases and J dropped 4 bases, with 14 bases sitting between them. Germline values: CDR1 DFQATT, CDR2 SNEGSKA (reference sequence). The CDR3 is made up of 13 amino acids. This clonotype was recorded a few times. V gene TRBV20-1 combines with J gene TRBJ2-7; D perhaps matches TRBD1 (6 bases). The receptor's source is an adult who had HIV and had not received antiretroviral therapy, or was an uninfected healthy control (not recorded which). The sequenced sample was peripheral blood. As DNA, the CDR3 is TGCAGTGCTACCGCACACGGGACATACGAGCAGTACTTC. Amino acid sequence: CSATAHGTYEQYF.